A selection of T cell receptor beta chains follows, all from one sample in a study of metastatic and nonmetastatic thyroid tumors. TCRdb re-clonotyped the PCR reads via MiXCR. Of fewer than 100,000 clones listed, 14% to 15% are singletons. The sequencing sample was made of blood. The receptors derive from a female donor with papillary thyroid cancer or a benign thyroid nodule (not recorded which). Some clones in this sample may be carry-over from other donors' samples. Each CDR3 is given with its conserved first and last residue. A D gene is named only where the DNA matches it firmly. Clone size is not always given. Where it is, it says once, few, many or a class for expanded clones.

cdr3_length	v_call	clone_size	j_call	d_call	cdr3_nt	cdr3_aa
16	TRBV5-6	many	TRBJ2-1	NA	TGTGCCAGCAGCTTGGTGGGCCCCCCACCCTACAATGAGCAGTTCTTC	CASSLVGPPPYNEQFF
16	TRBV7-7	many	TRBJ1-3	NA	TGTGCTAGCAGCGACGGGACACCTGGCTCTGGAAACACCATATATTTT	CASSDGTPGSGNTIYF
15	TRBV28	NA	TRBJ1-5	NA	TGTGCCAGCAGTTTGAGAGAGAGGATCAATCAGCCCCAGCATTTT	CASSLRERINQPQHF
12	TRBV6-1	many	TRBJ2-5	NA	TGTGCCAGCAGCCCCCAGGGTGAGACCCAGTACTTC	CASSPQGETQYF
13	TRBV5-1	many	TRBJ1-1	NA	TGCGCCAGCTTTGTAGGCGAGGACACTGAAGCTTTCTTT	CASFVGEDTEAFF
13	TRBV30	many	TRBJ1-6	NA	TGTGCCTGGAGTGTACCTGTAGCCTCACCCCTCCACTTT	CAWSVPVASPLHF
14	TRBV19	NA	TRBJ1-2	NA	TGTGCAAGTAGTATACTGGGACAAGACTATGGCTACACCTTC	CASSILGQDYGYTF
15	TRBV12-3/TRBV12-4	many	TRBJ2-1	NA	TGTGCCAGCAGTTTGAAGGGGCGTAAAGACAATGAGCAGTTCTTC	CASSLKGRKDNEQFF
16	TRBV27	many	TRBJ1-2	TRBD1	TGTGCCAGCAGTTTGTTTGGGACAGGGACTAACTATGGCTACACCTTC	CASSLFGTGTNYGYTF
15	TRBV10-3	few	TRBJ2-3	NA	TGTGCCATCAGTGAGGGGGGCACGCGGACCGATACGCAGTATTTT	CAISEGGTRTDTQYF
16	TRBV7-8	many	TRBJ1-3	NA	TGTGCCAGCAGCTTAGGTGGACTGGCGGCAGGAAACACCATATATTTT	CASSLGGLAAGNTIYF
20	TRBV5-1	many	TRBJ1-1	NA	TGCGCCAGCAGCTTGGGCCCCTTGGCAGACAAAAACAGGTGGAGCCCTGAAGCTTTCTTT	CASSLGPLADKNRWSPEAFF
14	TRBV6-1	NA	TRBJ1-5	TRBD1	TGTGCCAGCAGGCCGGGACAGGACAGTCGGCCCCAGCATTTT	CASRPGQDSRPQHF
12	TRBV12-3/TRBV12-4	many	TRBJ1-1	NA	TGTGCCAGCAGTTTTATTGGGGGTGAGGCTTTCTTT	CASSFIGGEAFF
14	TRBV28	many	TRBJ1-2	NA	TGTGCCAGCAGTCTATCCGGGAGTTACAATGGCTACACCTTC	CASSLSGSYNGYTF
13	TRBV10-1	few	TRBJ1-6	NA	TGCGCCAGCAGCGGGAACCGGGATTCACCCATCCACTTT	CASSGNRDSPIHF
15	TRBV28	many	TRBJ1-5	NA	TGTGCCAGCAGTTTTTCTGGGAGTAGCAATCAGCCCCAGCATTTT	CASSFSGSSNQPQHF
14	TRBV7-9	many	TRBJ2-7	NA	TGTGCCAGCAGCCCTCCTGAGCCCGTAGGAGAGCAGTACTTC	CASSPPEPVGEQYF
14	TRBV5-4	many	TRBJ1-6	NA	TGTGCCAGCAGTAGGTGGCAGGGACCTTCACCCCTCCACTTT	CASSRWQGPSPLHF
15	TRBV6-6	few	TRBJ2-2	NA	TGTGCCAGCATTTACGATCGGCAGGGCACCGGGGAGCTGTTTTTC	CASIYDRQGTGELFF
15	TRBV30	many	TRBJ2-7	NA	TGTGCCTGGAGTGTAGCGGGACAGGTCCTCTACGAGCAGTACTTC	CAWSVAGQVLYEQYF
15	TRBV20-1	NA	TRBJ1-5	NA	TGCAGTGCTTGGTACCGGGGGGGTGCGGGTCAGCCCCAGCATTTT	CSAWYRGGAGQPQHF
17	TRBV14	many	TRBJ1-6	NA	TGTGCCAGCAGCCCAAGACGGGGCCTATCGCGGAATTCACCCCTCCACTTT	CASSPRRGLSRNSPLHF
13	TRBV27	few	TRBJ2-7	NA	TGTACCAGCAGTTTAGGTCGAACCTACGAGCAGTACTTC	CTSSLGRTYEQYF
18	TRBV28	many	TRBJ1-4	TRBD1	TGTGCCAGCAGCCCCCACCGGGACAGGGTTTCGGGAGGTGAAAAACTGTTTTTT	CASSPHRDRVSGGEKLFF
14	TRBV6-1	many	TRBJ2-7	TRBD2	TGTGCCAGCAGTACCACTAGCGGGGGCTACGAGCAGTACTTC	CASSTTSGGYEQYF
11	TRBV6-1	many	TRBJ2-7	NA	TGTGCCAGCAGTCCGTCCTCCGAGCAGTACTTC	CASSPSSEQYF
15	TRBV25-1	many	TRBJ2-7	NA	TGTGCCAGCAGTGAAAGTGGGCAGGGCCTCTACGAGCAGTACTTC	CASSESGQGLYEQYF
12	TRBV19	many	TRBJ1-6	NA	TGTGCCAGTACCACCTTAGGGTCACCCCTCCACTTT	CASTTLGSPLHF
14	TRBV6-1	many	TRBJ2-3	TRBD2	TGTGCCAGCAGAACGGGGGGGGCTGGAGATACGCAGTATTTT	CASRTGGAGDTQYF
15	TRBV7-9	many	TRBJ2-5	TRBD1	TGTGCCAGCAGCCGTGGGACAGGAACCCAAGAGACCCAGTACTTC	CASSRGTGTQETQYF
16	TRBV9	many	TRBJ2-3	TRBD2	TGTGCCAGCAGCACCACCCCGGGGGGTAGCACAGATACGCAGTATTTT	CASSTTPGGSTDTQYF